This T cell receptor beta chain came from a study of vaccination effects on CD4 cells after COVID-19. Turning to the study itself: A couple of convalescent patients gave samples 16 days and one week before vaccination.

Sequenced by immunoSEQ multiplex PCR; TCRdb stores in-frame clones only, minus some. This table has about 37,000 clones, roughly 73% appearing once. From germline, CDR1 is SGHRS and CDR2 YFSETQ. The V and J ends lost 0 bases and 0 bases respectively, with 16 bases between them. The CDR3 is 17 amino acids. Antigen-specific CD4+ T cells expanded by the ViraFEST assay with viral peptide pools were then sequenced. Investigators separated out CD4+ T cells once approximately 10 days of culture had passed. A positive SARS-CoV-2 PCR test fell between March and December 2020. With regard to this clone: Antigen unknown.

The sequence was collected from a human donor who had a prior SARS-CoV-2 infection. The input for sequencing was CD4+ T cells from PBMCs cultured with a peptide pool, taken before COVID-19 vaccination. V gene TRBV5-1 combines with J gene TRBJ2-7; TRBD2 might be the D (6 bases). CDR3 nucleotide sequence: TGCGCCAGCAGCTTGGGATGGCGGCGGGGTTTCTCCTACGAGCAGTACTTC. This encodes CASSLGWRRGFSYEQYF.